What follows are 21 T cell receptor beta chains derived from one specimen sequenced in a study of CD8 T cells in ankylosing spondylitis. TCRdb re-derived calls from the 5' RACE reads in MiXCR, one entry per CDR3 protein. The repertoire holds some 340,000 distinct CDR3 sequences, with 14% to 15% as singletons. The sequenced sample was blood, either unsorted or a sorted T cell fraction (not recorded which). Receptors originate from a male donor with ankylosing spondylitis or in good health (not recorded which).

This clonotype was observed a few times. This chain connects TRBV19 to TRBJ2-3, with D possibly matching TRBD1 (5 bases). With 10 bases removed from V and 0 bases from J, the gap between germline ends came to 14 bases. The CDR3 totals 14 residues. Germline loops: CDR1 LNHDA, CDR2 SQIVND (reference sequence). The chain's CDR3 is CATYDRFSTDTQYF. The CDR3 DNA reads as TGTGCCACCTACGACAGATTTAGCACAGATACGCAGTATTTT. The full variable domain, rest sourced from reference TRBV19 and TRBJ2-3, is DGGITQSPKYLFRKEGQNVTLSCEQNLNHDAMYWYRQDPGQGLRLIYYSQIVNDFQKGDIAEGYSVSREKKESFPLTVTSAQKNPTAFYLCATYDRFSTDTQYFGPGTRLTVL.

This clonotype was counted only a few times. The chain uses TRBV20-1 and TRBJ2-3; 8 bases line up with TRBD1. From germline, CDR1 is DFQATT and CDR2 SNEGSKA (reference sequence). The CDR3 extends over 14 amino acids. Trimming removed 5 bases from V and 0 bases from J; junction bases left unmatched: 4. The CDR3 sequence is CSAPRQGSTDTQYF. CDR3 bases: TGCAGTGCTCCCCGACAGGGGAGCACAGATACGCAGTATTTT.

This chain connects TRBV2 to TRBJ1-2; maybe TRBD1 (6 bases). V was clipped by 7 bases and J by 4 bases, with 13 bases between them. The CDR3 totals 13 residues. CDR1 SNHLY and CDR2 FYNNEI come from the germline V gene. The CDR3 protein is CASNPTGLYGYTF. The CDR3 nucleotides read TGTGCCAGCAACCCAACAGGGCTCTATGGCTACACCTTC.

On this clonotype: A read error may be the cause here, since a much bigger clone is one base away. The genes are TRBV7-9 and TRBJ2-5, with D perhaps being TRBD1 or TRBD2 (5 bases each). The CDR3 is 14 amino acids. Germline V gives CDR1 SEHNR, CDR2 FQNEAQ (reference sequence). The V gene lost 1 base and the J gene lost 3 bases, with 9 bases spanning the gap. The CDR3 loop reads CASSLVRDEETQYF. The CDR3 coding sequence is TGTGCCAGCAGCTTAGTCAGGGACGAAGAGACCCAGTACTTC. The variable domain in full, with the rest retrieved from reference TRBV7-9 and TRBJ2-5, is DTGVSQNPRHKITKRGQNVTFRCDPISEHNRLYWYRQTLGQGPEFLTYFQNEAQLEKSRLLSDRFSAERPKGSFSTLEIQRTEQGDSAMYLCASSLVRDEETQYFGPGTRLLVL.

The CDR3, as DNA: TGTGCCAGCAGTCCTGGGGGACTGATGAATAACGAGCAGTTCTTC. Protein product: CASSPGGLMNNEQFF. The chain links TRBV12-3 or TRBV12-4 to TRBJ2-1, with a tentative D call TRBD2 (6 bases). This CDR3 has 15 amino acids. V was pared by 5 bases and J by 10 bases, with 21 bases between.

The chain combines TRBV5-1 with TRBJ2-3; 12 bases are shared with TRBD2. The CDR3 runs 14 residues. Germline assignment: CDR1 SGHRS and CDR2 YFSETQ. V shed 5 bases, J shed 6 bases, and the junction held 4 bases outside the gene matches. The CDR3 is CASRTSGSMDTQYF. CDR3 bases: TGCGCCAGCAGGACTAGCGGGAGTATGGATACGCAGTATTTT.

The genes are TRBV13 and TRBJ2-2; 7 bases line up with TRBD1. This CDR3 is built from 17 residues. Trimming at V came to 2 bases and at J to 4 bases, leaving 10 bases not matched to a gene. Germline CDR1 reads PRHDT; CDR2 reads FYEKMQ (reference sequence). The CDR3 DNA is TGTGCCAGCAGCTTATTTAGTCGGACAGGATTCACCGGGGAGCTGTTTTTT. Its protein product is CASSLFSRTGFTGELFF.

Many counts were recorded for this clonotype. Germline is not matched at one junction end, which may reflect a read error. This chain connects TRBV12-3 or TRBV12-4 to TRBJ1-1; D perhaps matches TRBD1 (6 bases). This CDR3 region has 14 residues. The CDR3 protein is CASSLGGRNTEAFF. The CDR3 DNA reads TGCGCCAGCAGCTTAGGGGGGAGGAACACTGAAGCTTTCTTT.

This clonotype was seen a handful of times. This chain connects TRBV5-1 to TRBJ2-2, with 7 positions matching TRBD1. V lost 5 bases and J lost 5; bases outside the gene matches: 9. CDR1 is SGHRS, CDR2 YFSETQ, per germline. The CDR3 has 15 amino acids. CDR3 amino acids: CASRPQGRGTGELFF. DNA for the CDR3: TGCGCCAGCAGGCCACAGGGGAGAGGGACCGGGGAGCTGTTTTTT. The full variable domain, completed using reference TRBV5-1 and TRBJ2-2, is KAGVTQTPRYLIKTRGQQVTLSCSPISGHRSVSWYQQTPGQGLQFLFEYFSETQRNKGNFPGRFSGRQFSNSRSEMNVSTLELGDSALYLCASRPQGRGTGELFFGEGSRLTVL.

V usage is TRBV4-1 and J usage is TRBJ2-5; D is perhaps TRBD2 (7 bases). The V gene's germline CDR1 is MGHRA and CDR2 YSYEKL. The CDR3 consists of 15 residues. The V and J ends lost 4 bases and 5 bases respectively, with 17 bases between them. The CDR3 sequence is CASSPLGGQRETQYF. CDR3 bases: TGCGCCAGCAGCCCTTTGGGGGGGCAGCGGGAGACCCAGTACTTC.

This chain connects TRBV7-8 to TRBJ2-3; 11 bases match TRBD2. Germline assignment: CDR1 SGHVS and CDR2 FQNEAQ. J was trimmed by 4 bases and V by 5 bases; bases with no gene match: 8. This CDR3 region has 16 residues. Here the CDR3 DNA reads TGTGCCAGCAGCCTTAGACTAGCGGGACAGGCAGATACGCAGTATTTT. Its protein product is CASSLRLAGQADTQYF. Supplemented by reference TRBV7-8 and TRBJ2-3, the full variable domain reads GAGVSQSPRYKVAKRGQDVALRCDPISGHVSLFWYQQALGQGPEFLTYFQNEAQLDKSGLPSDRFFAERPEGSVSTLKIQRTQQEDSAVYLCASSLRLAGQADTQYFGPGTRLTVL.

This chain uses TRBV5-1 with TRBJ2-1; 9 bases fit TRBD2. There are 16 residues in the CDR3. Germline CDR1 SGHRS, CDR2 YFSETQ. Unmatched junction bases numbered 10, after V lost 4 bases and J lost 5 bases. CDR3 coding DNA: TGCGCCAGCAGCCCGGGGAGCCTAGCGGGGAACAATGAGCAGTTCTTC. This codes for CASSPGSLAGNNEQFF.

The chain joins TRBV12-3 or TRBV12-4 to TRBJ1-3; 8 bases align to TRBD1. The CDR3 is 14 amino acids. Trimming at V came to 5 bases and at J to 4 bases, leaving 4 bases not matched to a gene. The DNA for the CDR3 is TGTGCCAGCAGTCTACGGACAGGGGGAAACACCATATATTTT. Residues: CASSLRTGGNTIYF.

This sequence joins TRBV5-1 and TRBJ1-4, with 10 bases aligning to TRBD1. This CDR3 has 17 residues. Losses at the gene ends were 4 bases for V and 0 bases for J; bases not matched to a gene: 6. Germline V CDR1 and CDR2: SGHRS, YFSETQ. The CDR3 DNA reads TGCGCCAGCAGCCCAGGACAGGGGGTTTCAACTAATGAAAAACTGTTTTTT. Translation: CASSPGQGVSTNEKLFF.

The chain recombines TRBV3-1 with TRBJ1-2; D is uncertain. Trimming cost V 4 bases and J 6 bases, with 12 bases left between them. Germline loops: CDR1 LGHDT, CDR2 YNNKEL (reference sequence). The CDR3 is 13 residues long. The DNA of the CDR3 is TGTGCCAGCAGCCTTCTGGGCGGGAATGGCTACACCTTC. Translated, it gives CASSLLGGNGYTF.

The chain couples TRBV18 to TRBJ2-7; TRBD2 might be the D (5 bases). Germline V gene sequence: CDR1 KGHSH, CDR2 LQKENI. The V gene lost 2 bases and the J gene lost 5 bases, with 19 bases spanning the gap. The CDR3 totals 16 residues. The CDR3 coding sequence is TGTGCCAGCTCACCAGGCCCCCTGGGAGCTTCGAACGAGCAGTACTTC. Its translation is CASSPGPLGASNEQYF.

This clonotype appeared once. The chain combines TRBV12-3 or TRBV12-4 with TRBJ1-6; D not certain. V was clipped by 6 bases and J by 12 bases, with 12 bases between them. CDR3 length: 12 amino acids. As DNA, the CDR3 is TGTGCCAGCAGCTCGGACGGGCGACCCCTCCACTTT. Residues: CASSSDGRPLHF.

The chain uses TRBV6-1 and TRBJ1-2, with no clear D. CDR1 is MNHNS, CDR2 SASEGT, per germline. This CDR3 is built from 14 residues. Between the trimmed V and J ends, which lost 6 bases and 4 bases, there was a span of 15 bases. The CDR3, as DNA: TGTGCCAGCAGCCGCCGACCCGATAGCTATGGCTACACCTTC. Amino acid sequence: CASSRRPDSYGYTF.

This clonotype has more than one count but fewer than ten. The chain uses TRBV4-2 and TRBJ1-1; D is possibly TRBD1 (5 bases). Germline assignment: CDR1 LGHNA and CDR2 YNFKEQ. Between the trimmed V and J ends, which lost 0 bases and 8 bases, there was a span of 13 bases. The CDR3 loop spans 14 amino acids. CDR3 nucleotide sequence: TGTGCCAGCAGCCAAGATAATAAGGGGTGGGAAGCTTTCTTT. This translates into CASSQDNKGWEAFF.

The gene calls are TRBV7-2 and TRBJ1-4; no clear D. The length of the CDR3 is 15 residues. V shed 2 bases and J shed 4 bases, with 11 bases lying between them. Germline CDR1 reads SGHTA; CDR2 reads FQGNSA. DNA for the CDR3: TGTGCCAGCAGCTTATCTATCGGAGATAATGAAAAACTGTTTTTT. Its translation is CASSLSIGDNEKLFF. Full variable domain (remainder filled in from reference TRBV7-2 and TRBJ1-4): GAGVSQSPSNKVTEKGKDVELRCDPISGHTALYWYRQSLGQGLEFLIYFQGNSAPDKSGLPSDRFSAERTGGSVSTLTIQRTQQEDSAVYLCASSLSIGDNEKLFFGSGTQLSVL.

This rearrangement joins TRBV10-2 to TRBJ2-5, with 9 positions matching TRBD1. J lost 4 bases, V lost 2 bases, and 8 bases had no gene match. The CDR3 loop spans 16 amino acids. CDR1 and CDR2 from the germline V gene are WSHSY and SAAADI. The CDR3 DNA reads as TGCGCCAGCAGTGAGCAAACAGGGGGCCTAGGAGAGACCCAGTACTTC. As protein: CASSEQTGGLGETQYF.